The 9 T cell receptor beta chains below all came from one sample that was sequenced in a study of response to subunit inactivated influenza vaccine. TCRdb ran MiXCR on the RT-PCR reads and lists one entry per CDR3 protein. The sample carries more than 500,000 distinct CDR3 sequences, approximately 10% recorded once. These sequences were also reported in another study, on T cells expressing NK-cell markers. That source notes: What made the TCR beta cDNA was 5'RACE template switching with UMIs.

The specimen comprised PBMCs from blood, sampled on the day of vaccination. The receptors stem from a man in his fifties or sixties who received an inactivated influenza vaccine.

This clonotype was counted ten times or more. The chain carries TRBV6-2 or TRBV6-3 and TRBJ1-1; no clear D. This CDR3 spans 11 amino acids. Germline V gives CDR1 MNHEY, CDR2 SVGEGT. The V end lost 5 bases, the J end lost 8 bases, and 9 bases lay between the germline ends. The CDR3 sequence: CASSMTLEAFF. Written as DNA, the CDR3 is TGTGCCAGCAGTATGACGTTAGAAGCTTTCTTT.

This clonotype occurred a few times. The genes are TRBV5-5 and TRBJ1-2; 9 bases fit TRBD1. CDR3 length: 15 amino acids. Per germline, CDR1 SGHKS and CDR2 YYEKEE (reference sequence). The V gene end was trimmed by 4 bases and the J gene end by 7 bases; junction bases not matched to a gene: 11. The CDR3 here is CASSATGGAFLGYTF. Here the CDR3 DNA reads TGTGCCAGCAGCGCCACAGGGGGCGCGTTCCTTGGCTACACCTTC. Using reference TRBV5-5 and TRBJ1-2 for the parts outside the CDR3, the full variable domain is DAGVTQSPTHLIKTRGQQVTLRCSPISGHKSVSWYQQVLGQGPQFIFQYYEKEERGRGNFPDRFSARQFPNYSSELNVNALLLGDSALYLCASSATGGAFLGYTFGSGTRLTVV.

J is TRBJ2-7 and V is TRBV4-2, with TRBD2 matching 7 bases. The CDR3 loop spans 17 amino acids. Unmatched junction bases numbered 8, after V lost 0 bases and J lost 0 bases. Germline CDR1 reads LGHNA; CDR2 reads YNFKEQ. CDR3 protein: CASSQEVSASGSYEQYF. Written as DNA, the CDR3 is TGTGCCAGCAGCCAAGAAGTCAGCGCTAGCGGCTCCTACGAGCAGTACTTC.

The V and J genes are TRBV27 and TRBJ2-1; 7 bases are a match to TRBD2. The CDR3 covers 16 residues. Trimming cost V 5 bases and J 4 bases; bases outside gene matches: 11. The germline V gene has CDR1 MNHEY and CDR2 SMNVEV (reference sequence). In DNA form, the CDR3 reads TGTGCCAGCAGTGTGGTAGTGGGGAGGGGTTACAATGAGCAGTTCTTC. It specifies CASSVVVGRGYNEQFF.

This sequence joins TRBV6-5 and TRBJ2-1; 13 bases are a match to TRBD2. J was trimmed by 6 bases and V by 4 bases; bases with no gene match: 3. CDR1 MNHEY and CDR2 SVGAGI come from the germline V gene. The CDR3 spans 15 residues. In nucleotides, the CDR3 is TGTGCCAGCAGTTGGGGACTAGCGGGGATCAATGAGCAGTTCTTC. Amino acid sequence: CASSWGLAGINEQFF.

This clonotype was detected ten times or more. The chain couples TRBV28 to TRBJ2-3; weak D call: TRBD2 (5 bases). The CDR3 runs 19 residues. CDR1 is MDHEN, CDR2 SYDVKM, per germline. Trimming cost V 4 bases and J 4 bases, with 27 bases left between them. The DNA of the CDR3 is TGTGCCAGCAGTTACCTAGCTCTCCGATCTCGAGCACGGGCAGATACGCAGTATTTT. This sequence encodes CASSYLALRSRARADTQYF.

The CDR3 bases are TGTGCCAGCTCACCACGAACCCAGGGGAATGAGCAGTTCTTC. Translated: CASSPRTQGNEQFF. This chain links TRBV18 with TRBJ2-1, with D possibly TRBD1 on 6 matching bases. CDR1 is KGHSH, CDR2 LQKENI, per germline. The CDR3 extends over 14 amino acids. The ends were cut back, 1 base at V and 7 bases at J, with 11 bases in the middle.

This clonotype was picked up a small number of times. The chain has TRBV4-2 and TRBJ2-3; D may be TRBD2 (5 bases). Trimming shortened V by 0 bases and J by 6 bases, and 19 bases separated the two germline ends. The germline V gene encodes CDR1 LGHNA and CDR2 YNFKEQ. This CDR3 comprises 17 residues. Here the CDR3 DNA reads TGTGCCAGCAGCCAAGATGTTGAGGCGGGTCCGCGGGATACGCAGTATTTT. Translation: CASSQDVEAGPRDTQYF.

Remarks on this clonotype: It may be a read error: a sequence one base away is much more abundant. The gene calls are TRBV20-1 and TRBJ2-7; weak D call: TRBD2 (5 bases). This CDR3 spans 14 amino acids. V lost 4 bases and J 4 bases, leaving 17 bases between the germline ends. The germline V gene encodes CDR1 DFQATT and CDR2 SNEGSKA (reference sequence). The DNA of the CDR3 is TGCAGTGCTATGGGAGATAGTGGGGTTTACGAGCAGTACTTC. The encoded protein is CSAMGDSGVYEQYF.